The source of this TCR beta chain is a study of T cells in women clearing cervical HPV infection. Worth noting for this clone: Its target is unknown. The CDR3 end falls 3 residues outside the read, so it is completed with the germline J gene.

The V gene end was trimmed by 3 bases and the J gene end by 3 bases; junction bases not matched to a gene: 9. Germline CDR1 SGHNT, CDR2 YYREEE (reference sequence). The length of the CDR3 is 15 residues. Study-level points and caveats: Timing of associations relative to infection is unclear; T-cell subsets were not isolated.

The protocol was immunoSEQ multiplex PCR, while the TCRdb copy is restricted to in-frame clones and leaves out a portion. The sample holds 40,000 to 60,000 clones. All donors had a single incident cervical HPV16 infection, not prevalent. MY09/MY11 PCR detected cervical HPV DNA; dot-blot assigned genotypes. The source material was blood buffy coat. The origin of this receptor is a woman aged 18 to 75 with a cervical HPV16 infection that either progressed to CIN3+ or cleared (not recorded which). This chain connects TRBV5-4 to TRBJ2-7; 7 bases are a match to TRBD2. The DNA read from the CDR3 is TGTGCCAGCAGCTATGCGGGGGAGCCCCTCTACGAG. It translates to CASSYAGEPLYE. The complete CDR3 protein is CASSYAGEPLYEQYF.